This T cell receptor (beta chain) was recovered during a study of CD8 T cells in ankylosing spondylitis. Concerning this clonotype: The antigen remains unidentified.

Making use of molecular barcodes, quantitative 5'-RACE generated TCR beta libraries. TCRdb reprocessed the 5' RACE reads via MiXCR and lists one record per CDR3 protein. The sample lists approximately 150,000 distinct CDR3 sequences; 44% were seen once. The study's findings and limits: Clones tied to disease were said to be significantly enriched in matched ankylosing spondylitis synovial fluid.

Specimen: synovial fluid, either unsorted or a sorted T cell fraction (not recorded which). The receptor comes from a male donor with ankylosing spondylitis.

CDR3 residues: CASSIPSGDTEAFF. Here the CDR3 DNA reads TGTGCCAGTAGTATTCCTTCAGGGGACACTGAAGCTTTCTTT. The rearrangement joins TRBV19 to TRBJ1-1, with D possibly TRBD1 on 6 matching bases. Trimming took off 3 bases at V and 3 bases at J, with 11 bases between the two ends. This CDR3 spans 14 amino acids. CDR1 is LNHDA and CDR2 is SQIVND in the germline V gene (reference sequence).